These T cell receptor beta chains were read from a single sample in a study of cytomegalovirus exposure and HLA in healthy donors. Sequencing used immunoSEQ multiplex PCR; TCRdb keeps in-frame clones, though not all of them. Its listing shows 100,000 to 150,000 clones. Sequenced sample: PBMCs. These TCRs come from a woman in her forties in good health and CMV-seronegative. Each CDR3 is given with its conserved first and last residue. The order of the fields is J gene, V gene, D gene, CDR3 protein, CDR3 DNA. The D gene is left open where the match is weak.

TRBJ2-3	TRBV19	-	CASSILGTSSTDTQYF	TGTGCCAGTAGTATTCTCGGGACATCTAGCACAGATACGCAGTATTTT
TRBJ2-3	TRBV19	-	CASRIPGGTDTQYF	TGTGCCAGTAGGATCCCCGGGGGCACAGATACGCAGTATTTT
TRBJ2-5	TRBV10-3	-	CAISEGQGIRETQYF	TGTGCCATCAGTGAGGGGCAGGGGATCAGGGAGACCCAGTACTTC
TRBJ1-1	TRBV5-5	-	CASSSLAGTEAFF	TGTGCCAGCAGCTCGCTGGCAGGGACTGAAGCTTTCTTT
TRBJ1-2	TRBV4-3	-	CASSQEGNQGNYGYTF	TGCGCCAGCAGCCAAGAGGGGAATCAGGGGAACTATGGCTACACCTTC
TRBJ1-5	TRBV27	-	CASSLKGGPYSNQPQHF	TGTGCCAGCAGTTTAAAAGGGGGACCCTATAGCAATCAGCCCCAGCATTTT
TRBJ2-1	TRBV9	TRBD1	CASSVDRGNYNEQFF	TGTGCCAGCAGCGTAGACAGGGGCAACTACAATGAGCAGTTCTTC
TRBJ2-7	TRBV7-8	TRBD1	CASRTGYSYEQYF	TGTGCCAGCAGGACAGGGTACTCCTACGAGCAGTACTTC
TRBJ1-2	TRBV28	TRBD1	CASSLTGVNYGYTF	TGTGCCAGCAGTTTGACAGGGGTCAACTATGGCTACACCTTC
TRBJ2-2	TRBV7-7	TRBD1	CASSLEQGATGELFF	TGTGCTAGCAGCTTAGAACAGGGGGCTACCGGGGAGCTGTTTTTT
TRBJ2-2	TRBV15	TRBD2	CATSRDYGGVNTGELFF	TGTGCCACCAGCAGAGATTATGGGGGGGTGAACACCGGGGAGCTGTTTTTT
TRBJ1-4	TRBV19	TRBD1	CATTDRGNEKLFF	TGTGCCACTACCGACAGGGGGAATGAAAAACTGTTTTTT
TRBJ1-6	TRBV7-2	-	CASSGSGTISSPLHF	TGTGCCAGCAGCGGGTCCGGGACAATAAGTTCACCCCTCCACTTT
TRBJ2-5	TRBV4-2	-	CASSQGPRSETQYF	TGTGCCAGCAGCCAAGGCCCCAGGTCAGAGACCCAGTACTTC
TRBJ2-7	TRBV6-6	-	CASSYSISEVYEQYF	TGTGCCAGCAGTTACTCGATTAGTGAAGTGTACGAGCAGTACTTC
TRBJ1-2	TRBV6-5	-	CASSRGRFDYGYTF	TGTGCCAGCAGTCGAGGGAGGTTTGACTATGGCTACACCTTC
TRBJ1-4	TRBV7-8	TRBD1	CASSYERDRIYKLFF	TGTGCCAGCAGCTATGAAAGGGACAGGATTTATAAACTGTTTTTT
TRBJ2-3	TRBV18	-	CASSPVTGTDTQYF	TGTGCCAGCTCACCTGTAACAGGGACAGATACGCAGTATTTT